Listed here is a single TCR beta chain. Its target is not known. Trimming cost V 1 base and J 0 bases, with 12 bases left between them. Germline V gene lookup returns CDR1 GTSNPN and CDR2 SVGIG (reference sequence). This CDR3 has 15 amino acids. The PCR was carried out with 60 Vbeta primers and 13 Jbeta primers. Clones were sequenced by immunoSEQ multiplex PCR, and TCRdb holds only the in-frame ones, with some missing. Of more than 110,000 clones in the sample, more than 65% were seen once. The sample comes from a study of cytomegalovirus exposure and HLA in healthy donors. Findings and caveats of the study: Reports indicated that the classifier achieved high specificity and sensitivity in diagnosing cytomegalovirus status. Previous analysis showed most TCR beta V segments were productive about 87% or about 30% of the time. In a later analysis, donors in an Asian-associated ancestry cluster reportedly had fewer N-insertions in productive TCRs than the cohort mean.

The gene calls are TRBV30 and TRBJ1-1; maybe TRBD1 (5 bases). Material for sequencing was PBMCs. This receptor was taken from a woman aged 25 to 39 in good health and CMV-seronegative. CDR3 DNA: TGTGCCTGGAGTGGGGCAGGGATAATGAACACTGAAGCTTTCTTT. Translated, it gives CAWSGAGIMNTEAFF.